The 16 T cell receptor beta chains below all came from one sample that was sequenced in a study of shared clonotypes between healthy human individuals. Libraries were prepared by immunoSEQ multiplex PCR; TCRdb keeps only in-frame clonotypes and omits some of them. The profile shows 550,000 to 700,000 clones, 55% to 85% of them singletons. Sequencing used memory CD4+ T cells sorted from blood. The subset denotes: CD45RA-negative fraction. The receptors shown here come from a young woman in good health.

The J gene is TRBJ1-4, the V gene TRBV4-1, with D unclear. The V end was cut by 4 bases, the J end by 8 bases, with 11 bases between. There are 13 residues in the CDR3. Germline V gene lookup returns CDR1 MGHRA and CDR2 YSYEKL. The CDR3 reads CASSRTPPEKLFF. The DNA for the CDR3 is TGCGCCAGCAGCCGGACCCCGCCGGAAAAACTGTTTTTT.

The chain combines TRBV15 with TRBJ2-6; D call uncertain. Germline V gives CDR1 LNHNV, CDR2 YYDKDF (reference sequence). The CDR3 consists of 18 residues. The germline V and J ends were trimmed by 2 bases and 0 bases, with 14 bases remaining between them. The CDR3 is CATSRKKKQISGANVLTF. The CDR3 DNA reads TGTGCCACCAGCAGAAAGAAAAAACAGATCTCTGGGGCCAACGTCCTGACTTTC.

The V call is TRBV6-1, the J call TRBJ2-2, with D perhaps matching TRBD1 or TRBD2 (7 bases each). This CDR3 has 14 amino acids. Trimming left V 11 bases short and J 4 bases short, with 17 bases between. The germline gives CDR1 MNHNS, CDR2 SASEGT. The chain's CDR3 is CAAWEGAGTGELFF. CDR3 sequence (DNA): TGTGCCGCCTGGGAGGGGGCGGGCACCGGGGAGCTGTTTTTT.

The CDR3 coding sequence is TGTGCCAGCAGTGAAGATGTAGGGCCAGGGCTCGGGGACTACACCTTC. Translation: CASSEDVGPGLGDYTF. V usage is TRBV6-1 and J usage is TRBJ1-2; a possible D gene is TRBD1 (5 bases). Trimming took off 1 base at V and 10 bases at J, with 22 bases between the two ends. Germline CDR1 and CDR2: MNHNS and SASEGT. The CDR3 covers 16 residues.

V is TRBV9 and J is TRBJ2-7; D perhaps matches TRBD2 (5 bases). Between the trimmed V and J ends, which lost 0 bases and 6 bases, there was a span of 19 bases. This CDR3 is 16 amino acids long. CDR1 is SGDLS, CDR2 YYNGEE, per germline. CDR3 residues: CASSVGWETPVGEQYF. The CDR3 nucleotides are TGTGCCAGCAGCGTAGGGTGGGAGACACCGGTCGGCGAGCAGTACTTC.

The chain couples TRBV29-1 to TRBJ1-5; the D gene is possibly TRBD1 (6 bases). The V and J ends lost 7 bases and 6 bases respectively, with 16 bases between them. The length of the CDR3 is 13 residues. CDR1 and CDR2 from the germline V gene are SQVTM and ANQGSEA. CDR3 in amino acids: CSEQGTSVQPQHF. CDR3 sequence (DNA): TGCAGCGAACAGGGTACTAGCGTTCAGCCCCAGCATTTT.

The chain recombines TRBV27 with TRBJ2-5, with D hard to call. CDR1 and CDR2 (germline): MNHEY, SMNVEV (reference sequence). CDR3 length equals 12 residues. Deletions cut 5 bases from V and 0 bases from J, with 4 bases between. The CDR3 loop is CASSTNQETQYF. The CDR3 DNA reads as TGTGCCAGCAGTACCAACCAAGAGACCCAGTACTTC.

This clone was recorded many times. This sequence joins TRBV6-6 and TRBJ2-1; the match to TRBD1 covers 8 bases. The CDR3 length is 15 residues. V lost 3 bases, J lost 4 bases, and 5 bases stayed unmatched. Looked up from germline, CDR1 is MNHNY and CDR2 is SVGAGI (reference sequence). The CDR3 DNA sequence: TGTGCCAGCAGTTATCCGACAGGGGCATACAATGAGCAGTTCTTC. It specifies CASSYPTGAYNEQFF.

This clone was recorded a few times. The chain is built from TRBV5-1 and TRBJ2-1, with 10 bases identical to TRBD2. The CDR3 is 15 amino acids. Germline assignment: CDR1 SGHRS and CDR2 YFSETQ. The ends lost 0 bases at V and 6 bases at J; junction bases unmatched: 3. The CDR3 is CASSLVPSGSNEQFF. DNA for the CDR3: TGCGCCAGCAGCTTGGTCCCTAGCGGGAGCAATGAGCAGTTCTTC.

The gene calls are TRBV5-1 and TRBJ1-1; D perhaps matches TRBD1 (6 bases). The CDR3 loop spans 12 amino acids. Germline CDR1 SGHRS, CDR2 YFSETQ. V was clipped by 6 bases and J by 7 bases, with 13 bases between them. CDR3 amino acids: CASTGGWGEAFF. CDR3 DNA: TGCGCCAGCACCGGGGGCTGGGGTGAAGCTTTCTTT.

J is TRBJ1-1 and V is TRBV6-5, with D uncertain. Germline V lookup: CDR1 MNHEY, CDR2 SVGAGI. V was clipped by 6 bases and J by 1 base, with 9 bases between them. This CDR3 spans 13 amino acids. In nucleotides, the CDR3 is TGTGCCAGCAGACGGGTTGAGAACACTGAAGCTTTCTTT. This translates into CASRRVENTEAFF.

This clone showed up just a few times. This CDR3 is CASSLTGGQGDTQYF. As DNA, the CDR3 is TGCGCCAGCAGTTTAACAGGGGGTCAAGGAGATACGCAGTATTTT. J is TRBJ2-3 and V is TRBV5-1; 8 bases agree with TRBD1. The ends lost 5 bases at V and 5 bases at J; junction bases unmatched: 10. Germline V gene data show CDR1 as SGHRS and CDR2 as YFSETQ. The CDR3 is 15 amino acids.

This chain uses TRBV28 with TRBJ1-5; D is possibly TRBD1 (5 bases). The CDR3 is 12 amino acids. The V end lost 6 bases, the J end lost 3 bases, and 6 bases lay between the germline ends. The germline gives CDR1 MDHEN, CDR2 SYDVKM. CDR3 in amino acids: CASRTANQPQHF. The CDR3 DNA reads TGTGCCAGCAGGACAGCCAATCAGCCCCAGCATTTT. Filled out from reference TRBV28 and TRBJ1-5, the complete variable domain reads DVKVTQSSRYLVKRTGEKVFLECVQDMDHENMFWYRQDPGLGLRLIYFSYDVKMKEKGDIPEGYSVSREKKERFSLILESASTNQTSMYLCASRTANQPQHFGDGTRLSIL.

The V call is TRBV28, the J call TRBJ2-7, with TRBD2 matching 14 bases. The J segment lost 8 bases and the V segment lost 5 bases, leaving 8 bases of the junction unmatched. The CDR3 covers 15 residues. Germline CDR1 reads MDHEN; CDR2 reads SYDVKM. This chain's CDR3 is CASSPGTSGSRQQYF. CDR3 sequence (DNA): TGTGCCAGCAGTCCCGGGACTAGCGGGAGTCGACAGCAGTACTTC.

The V gene is TRBV10-3, the J gene TRBJ1-3; 7 positions agree with TRBD1. With 2 bases clipped from V and 0 bases from J, the junction kept 7 bases outside the gene matches. The CDR3 runs 17 residues. Germline CDR1 is ENHRY and CDR2 is SYGVKD. For the CDR3, the DNA is TGTGCCATCAGTGAGCCAGGACAGGCGAGCTCTGGAAACACCATATATTTT. Protein: CAISEPGQASSGNTIYF.

This rearrangement joins TRBV7-7 to TRBJ1-5; possibly TRBD1 for D (6 bases). The CDR3 has 17 residues. CDR1 is SSHAT and CDR2 is FNYEAQ in the germline V gene (reference sequence). V lost 5 bases to trimming and J lost 0 bases, with 17 bases between them. The CDR3 spells CASSTTGDIYSNQPQHF. CDR3 in DNA: TGTGCCAGCAGCACTACCGGGGACATCTATAGCAATCAGCCCCAGCATTTT. The whole variable domain, remainder taken from reference TRBV7-7 and TRBJ1-5, is GAGVSQSPRYKVTKRGQDVTLRCDPISSHATLYWYQQALGQGPEFLTYFNYEAQPDKSGLPSDRFSAERPEGSISTLTIQRTEQRDSAMYRCASSTTGDIYSNQPQHFGDGTRLSIL.